The 32 T cell receptor beta chains below all came from one sample that was sequenced in a study of T cells in Graves' hyperthyroidism and ophthalmopathy. Regions amplified from RNA transcripts were the TCR beta CDR3 regions. The TCR CDR3 first-round RT-PCR relied on the HTBI primer set. TCRdb reanalysed the multiplex PCR reads using MiXCR and keeps one entry per CDR3 protein. The sample contains about 270,000 distinct CDR3 sequences, 22% of which appear only once. Sequenced sample: blood. Receptors originate from a man aged 25 to 45 with Graves' ophthalmopathy.

This clonotype appeared a few times. CDR3 sequence reads: CASRWEGEAFF. CDR3 nucleotides: TGTGCCAGCAGGTGGGAGGGTGAAGCTTTCTTT. The chain couples TRBV6-2 or TRBV6-3 to TRBJ1-1, with no clear D. CDR1 and CDR2 from the germline V gene are MNHEY and SVGEGT. V lost 6 bases to trimming and J lost 7 bases, with 9 bases between them. The CDR3 loop spans 11 amino acids.

J is TRBJ2-7 and V is TRBV2; D is uncertain. CDR1 is SNHLY and CDR2 is FYNNEI in the germline V gene. V was cut by 5 bases and J by 2 bases, with 13 bases left in between. The CDR3 runs 14 residues. The CDR3, as DNA: TGTGCCAGCAGTTGGTCAGACGTTACCTACGAGCAGTACTTC. Translated, it gives CASSWSDVTYEQYF.

This clonotype was counted a few times. The J gene is TRBJ2-2, the V gene TRBV7-3; D gene uncertain. V was cut by 1 base and J by 7 bases, with 7 bases left in between. CDR1 and CDR2 (germline): SGHTA, FQGTGA. This CDR3 spans 13 amino acids. CDR3 amino acids: CASSLILGGELFF. The CDR3 DNA sequence: TGTGCCAGCAGCTTAATCCTAGGCGGGGAGCTGTTTTTT.

The chain carries TRBV28 and TRBJ1-4, with 9 bases identical to TRBD1. The junction had 7 bases not matched to a gene; V was cut back by 3 bases and J by 8 bases. The CDR3 length is 15 residues. Germline loops: CDR1 MDHEN, CDR2 SYDVKM. In DNA form, the CDR3 reads TGTGCCAGCAGTTTTACACAGGGGGCGAACGAAAAACTGTTTTTT. Protein sequence: CASSFTQGANEKLFF.

A word on this clonotype: A read error may produce the germline difference seen at one junction end. CDR3 sequence: CASSILYEQYF. The CDR3 DNA reads as TGTGCCAGCAGCATCCTGTACGAGCAGTACTTC. This chain connects TRBV5-1 to TRBJ2-7; no reliable D call. This CDR3 spans 11 amino acids. Per the germline V gene, CDR1 is SGHRS and CDR2 is YFSETQ.

This clonotype was seen many times. The chain joins TRBV30 to TRBJ1-2; perhaps TRBD1 as D (5 bases). Germline V lookup: CDR1 GTSNPN, CDR2 SVGIG (reference sequence). This CDR3 has 17 amino acids. The V and J ends lost 2 bases and 1 base respectively, with 20 bases between them. Here the CDR3 DNA reads TGTGCCTGGAGTCGACTTATGGGGGGACTCCTTAACTATGGCTACACCTTC. Its protein is CAWSRLMGGLLNYGYTF.

The chain employs TRBV19 and TRBJ2-1; TRBD1 agrees at 10 bases. The CDR3 contains 14 residues. CDR1 is LNHDA and CDR2 is SQIVND in the germline V gene (reference sequence). V was clipped by 3 bases and J by 7 bases; unmatched bases: 3. The CDR3 DNA sequence: TGTGCCAGTAGTATTCCGGGACAGGGGAATGAGCAGTTCTTC. Amino acids: CASSIPGQGNEQFF. Supplemented by reference TRBV19 and TRBJ2-1, the full variable domain reads DGGITQSPKYLFRKEGQNVTLSCEQNLNHDAMYWYRQDPGQGLRLIYYSQIVNDFQKGDIAEGYSVSREKKESFPLTVTSAQKNPTAFYLCASSIPGQGNEQFFGPGTRLTVL.

This clonotype was recorded at least ten times. V gene TRBV30 combines with J gene TRBJ2-1; TRBD1 matches at 11 bases. The CDR3 sequence is 16 residues long. V lost 0 bases to trimming and J lost 4 bases; unmatched junction nucleotides: 5. Germline CDR1 reads GTSNPN; CDR2 reads SVGIG (reference sequence). CDR3 sequence reads: CAWSVEGQGAYNEQFF. As DNA, the CDR3 is TGTGCCTGGAGTGTGGAAGGACAGGGGGCTTACAATGAGCAGTTCTTC.

The chain uses TRBV12-3 or TRBV12-4 and TRBJ2-7, with D perhaps matching TRBD2 (6 bases). V gave up 3 bases and J gave up 5 bases, with 23 bases separating them. The CDR3 totals 17 residues. DNA for the CDR3: TGTGCCAGCAGTTTGGAACTTGGCTTGGGAGGTGGCAACGAGCAGTACTTC. The encoded protein is CASSLELGLGGGNEQYF.

A few counts support this clonotype. The chain has TRBV28 and TRBJ2-1; 8 positions agree with TRBD2. This CDR3 is built from 14 residues. Trimming at V came to 6 bases and at J to 8 bases, leaving 9 bases not matched to a gene. CDR1 and CDR2 from the germline V gene are MDHEN and SYDVKM. CDR3 in DNA: TGTGCCAGCAGCAAACCGGGACTAGGCGATGAGCAGTTCTTC. Encoded protein: CASSKPGLGDEQFF. The whole variable domain, remainder taken from reference TRBV28 and TRBJ2-1, is DVKVTQSSRYLVKRTGEKVFLECVQDMDHENMFWYRQDPGLGLRLIYFSYDVKMKEKGDIPEGYSVSREKKERFSLILESASTNQTSMYLCASSKPGLGDEQFFGPGTRLTVL.

This clonotype has at least ten counts. This rearrangement joins TRBV16 to TRBJ1-1, with D uncertain. Trimming shortened V by 2 bases and J by 3 bases, and 10 bases separated the two germline ends. CDR1 is KGHSY and CDR2 is FQNENV in the germline V gene. The CDR3 is 14 residues long. CDR3 sequence reads: CASSQTMRDTEAFF. For the CDR3, the DNA is TGTGCCAGCAGCCAAACAATGAGGGACACTGAAGCTTTCTTT.

The chain carries TRBV2 and TRBJ1-1, with D possibly being TRBD1 (6 bases). V lost 6 bases, J lost 0 bases, and 11 bases lay in between. This CDR3 region has 14 residues. Germline V gene data show CDR1 as SNHLY and CDR2 as FYNNEI. CDR3 sequence (DNA): TGTGCCAGCAGGAGACAGGCCGTGAACACTGAAGCTTTCTTT. Its protein product is CASRRQAVNTEAFF.

This clonotype has at least ten counts. The genes are TRBV11-1 and TRBJ2-7, with 7 bases matching TRBD1. V was pared by 5 bases and J by 5 bases, with 9 bases of the junction left unmatched. CDR1 SGHAT and CDR2 FQDESV come from the germline V gene (reference sequence). The CDR3 loop spans 14 amino acids. The CDR3 loop reads CASSMDRFKNEQYF. The CDR3 bases are TGTGCCAGCAGCATGGACAGGTTTAAGAACGAGCAGTACTTC.

V gene TRBV5-1 combines with J gene TRBJ2-5; unclear D gene. This CDR3 spans 14 amino acids. The V gene's germline CDR1 is SGHRS and CDR2 YFSETQ. Trimming removed 3 bases from V and 5 bases from J, with 14 bases in between. The CDR3 DNA sequence: TGCGCCAGCAGCTCCCAGTTTGGCCACGAGACCCAGTACTTC. It specifies CASSSQFGHETQYF.

The V call is TRBV30, the J call TRBJ2-2; 7 bases match TRBD2. Germline assignment: CDR1 GTSNPN and CDR2 SVGIG (reference sequence). Trimming at V came to 0 bases and at J to 0 bases, leaving 4 bases not matched to a gene. The CDR3 consists of 16 residues. CDR3 residues: CAWSVWLAANTGELFF. CDR3 sequence (DNA): TGTGCCTGGAGTGTGTGGCTAGCGGCGAACACCGGGGAGCTGTTTTTT.

The chain employs TRBV6-1 and TRBJ1-1, with 11 bases fitting TRBD1. After removal of 4 bases from V and 4 bases from J, the junction contained 11 bases not matched to a gene. The CDR3 consists of 17 residues. Germline CDR1 reads MNHNS; CDR2 reads SASEGT. This CDR3 is CASSGMGDRGFGTEAFF. The CDR3 DNA is TGTGCCAGCAGTGGAATGGGGGACAGGGGGTTTGGCACTGAAGCTTTCTTT.

The chain is built from TRBV20-1 and TRBJ1-1; 9 positions match TRBD1. The CDR3 loop spans 13 amino acids. Per germline, CDR1 DFQATT and CDR2 SNEGSKA (reference sequence). V was pared by 5 bases and J by 9 bases, with 10 bases of the junction left unmatched. The DNA of the CDR3 is TGCAGTGCTCGCACCGGGACAGGGCGTAAAGCTTTCTTT. It translates to CSARTGTGRKAFF.

This clonotype came up many times. The chain couples TRBV11-3 to TRBJ2-5; D is ambiguous. Deletions cut 5 bases from V and 5 bases from J, with 12 bases between. Germline V lookup: CDR1 SGHNT, CDR2 YENEEA. This CDR3 region has 13 residues. The CDR3 DNA sequence: TGTGCCAGCAGCCACCCCCCCAGGGAGACCCAGTACTTC. Residues: CASSHPPRETQYF. The entire variable domain, with the rest obtained from reference TRBV11-3 and TRBJ2-5, is as follows: EAGVVQSPRYKIIEKKQPVAFWCNPISGHNTLYWYLQNLGQGPELLIRYENEEAVDDSQLPKDRFSAERLKGVDSTLKIQPAELGDSAVYLCASSHPPRETQYFGPGTRLLVL.

This clonotype was seen a handful of times. The V call is TRBV30, the J call TRBJ1-3, with TRBD1 as a possible D gene (5 bases). V was shortened by 2 bases and J by 3 bases, with 8 bases between the two germline ends. The CDR3 is 13 residues long. In germline, CDR1 is GTSNPN, CDR2 SVGIG (reference sequence). The CDR3 sequence is CAWSIDSGNTIYF. The CDR3 nucleotides read TGTGCCTGGAGTATCGACAGTGGAAACACCATATATTTT.

The chain carries TRBV6-1 and TRBJ2-1; TRBD2 aligns across 10 bases. CDR1 and CDR2 (germline): MNHNS, SASEGT. This CDR3 is built from 15 residues. V shed 6 bases, J shed 1 base, and the junction held 3 bases outside the gene matches. The CDR3 nucleotides are TGTGCCAGCAGCCTTAGCGGGAGGTCCTACAATGAGCAGTTCTTC. It is translated as CASSLSGRSYNEQFF.

The chain is built from TRBV18 and TRBJ2-2; the D is unclear. The germline V gene encodes CDR1 KGHSH and CDR2 LQKENI. Trimming removed 8 bases from V and 2 bases from J, with 15 bases in between. This CDR3 has 15 amino acids. The CDR3 nucleotides read TGTGCCAGCCTCACCACTCCACTCAACACCGGGGAGCTGTTTTTT. This gives the protein CASLTTPLNTGELFF. The variable domain in full, completed from reference TRBV18 and TRBJ2-2, reads NAGVMQNPRHLVRRRGQEARLRCSPMKGHSHVYWYRQLPEEGLKFMVYLQKENIIDESGMPKERFSAEFPKEGPSILRIQQVVRGDSAAYFCASLTTPLNTGELFFGEGSRLTVL.

This chain connects TRBV10-3 to TRBJ2-1, with 8 nucleotides matching TRBD2. Germline V gene lookup returns CDR1 ENHRY and CDR2 SYGVKD. V trimming: 6 bases; J trimming: 6 bases; junction bases outside the gene matches: 4. CDR3 length: 13 residues. The CDR3 region is CAIRRGGPNEQFF. CDR3 coding DNA: TGTGCCATCAGACGGGGGGGGCCCAATGAGCAGTTCTTC.

At least ten counts were recorded for this clonotype. The CDR3 protein is CASSPDRGLGNTIYF. Here the CDR3 DNA reads TGTGCCAGCTCACCAGACAGGGGGCTTGGAAACACCATATATTTT. The V gene is TRBV18, the J gene TRBJ1-3; 10 bases are a match to TRBD1. Germline V lookup: CDR1 KGHSH, CDR2 LQKENI. The CDR3 has 15 amino acids. V was clipped by 2 bases and J by 3 bases; unmatched bases: 1.

This clonotype was counted ten times or more. This sequence joins TRBV11-2 and TRBJ2-1; a weak D match, TRBD1 (6 bases). Germline loops: CDR1 SGHAT, CDR2 FQNNGV. CDR3 length: 15 amino acids. Trimming cost V 5 bases and J 2 bases, with 13 bases left between them. The CDR3 reads CASSRARGTYNEQFF. The CDR3 DNA follows: TGTGCCAGCAGCCGAGCCAGGGGAACCTACAATGAGCAGTTCTTC.

This clonotype was picked up many times. This chain links TRBV11-3 with TRBJ2-1; D not resolved. V was trimmed by 1 base and J by 7 bases, leaving 11 bases between them. The CDR3 has 14 amino acids. CDR1 and CDR2 from the germline V gene are SGHNT and YENEEA. CDR3 region: CASSLGLPTNEQFF. CDR3 nucleotides: TGTGCCAGCAGCTTAGGACTCCCCACAAATGAGCAGTTCTTC.

This clonotype has ten or more counts. The CDR3, as DNA: TGTGCCAGCAGCTTATCCGGGACAGTTCAAGCTAACTATGGCTACACCTTC. Protein: CASSLSGTVQANYGYTF. The chain links TRBV7-2 to TRBJ1-2; 7 nucleotides align to TRBD1. The CDR3 has 17 residues. From germline, CDR1 is SGHTA and CDR2 FQGNSA. Germline trimming cut 2 bases from V and 0 bases from J; bases unmatched to any gene: 9.

The chain combines TRBV5-5 with TRBJ1-4; TRBD1 agrees at 7 bases. After removal of 2 bases from V and 8 bases from J, the junction contained 6 bases not matched to a gene. The CDR3 length is 14 residues. Germline CDR1 SGHKS, CDR2 YYEKEE (reference sequence). CDR3 loop: CASSFVTGEEKLFF. CDR3 coding DNA: TGTGCCAGCAGCTTTGTCACAGGGGAAGAAAAACTGTTTTTT.

The rearrangement links TRBV7-3 to TRBJ2-3; TRBD2 matches 7 bases. The ends lost 1 base at V and 5 bases at J; junction bases unmatched: 9. The germline gives CDR1 SGHTA, CDR2 FQGTGA. This CDR3 is 16 amino acids long. In DNA, the CDR3 is TGTGCCAGCAGCTTAAGGAGAGGCGGGAGAAGAGATACGCAGTATTTT. It yields the protein CASSLRRGGRRDTQYF.

This clonotype appeared a few times. The chain combines TRBV12-3 or TRBV12-4 with TRBJ2-5, with D maybe TRBD2 (5 bases). The CDR3 is made up of 14 amino acids. Trimming stripped 5 bases from V and 1 base from J, with 11 bases between. CDR3 nucleotides: TGTGCCAGCAGTCAAACTAGATCCCAAGAGACCCAGTACTTC. It yields the protein CASSQTRSQETQYF.

The rearrangement links TRBV5-1 to TRBJ2-1; possibly TRBD2 for D (6 bases). Germline CDR1 SGHRS, CDR2 YFSETQ. The ends were cut back, 1 base at V and 8 bases at J, with 13 bases in the middle. The CDR3 covers 14 residues. The CDR3 spells CASSLNRERDEQFF. CDR3 DNA: TGCGCCAGCAGCTTGAATCGGGAGAGGGATGAGCAGTTCTTC. The whole variable domain, remainder taken from reference TRBV5-1 and TRBJ2-1, is KAGVTQTPRYLIKTRGQQVTLSCSPISGHRSVSWYQQTPGQGLQFLFEYFSETQRNKGNFPGRFSGRQFSNSRSEMNVSTLELGDSALYLCASSLNRERDEQFFGPGTRLTVL.

This clonotype was found many times. The chain has TRBV7-2 and TRBJ2-7; 8 bases align to TRBD2. The length of the CDR3 is 15 residues. Per germline, CDR1 SGHTA and CDR2 FQGNSA. The J segment lost 3 bases and the V segment lost 5 bases, leaving 9 bases of the junction unmatched. In nucleotides, the CDR3 is TGTGCCAGCAGCAAGAGAGCGGGAGCGGGCTACGAGCAGTACTTC. Protein sequence: CASSKRAGAGYEQYF.

This clonotype was counted a few times. The CDR3 loop is CASSQDGETQYF. DNA for the CDR3: TGTGCCAGCAGCCAAGATGGAGAGACCCAGTACTTC. The chain uses TRBV14 and TRBJ2-5; the D is unclear. The germline CDR1 and CDR2 sequences are SGHDN and FVKESK. Trimming stripped 0 bases from V and 4 bases from J, with 3 bases between. The CDR3 length is 12 residues.